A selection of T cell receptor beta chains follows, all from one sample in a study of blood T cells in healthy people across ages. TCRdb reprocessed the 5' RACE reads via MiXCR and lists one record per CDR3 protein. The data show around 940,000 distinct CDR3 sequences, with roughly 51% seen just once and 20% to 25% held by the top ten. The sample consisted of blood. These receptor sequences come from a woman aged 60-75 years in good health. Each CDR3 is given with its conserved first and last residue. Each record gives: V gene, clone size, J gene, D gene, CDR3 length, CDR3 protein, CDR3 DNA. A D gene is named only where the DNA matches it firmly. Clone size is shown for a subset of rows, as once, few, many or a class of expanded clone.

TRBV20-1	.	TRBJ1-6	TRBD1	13	CSAPGQGDSPLHF	TGCAGTGCACCCGGACAGGGAGATTCACCCCTCCACTTT
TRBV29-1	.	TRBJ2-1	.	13	CSEGSLLGNEQFF	TGCAGCGAAGGGAGTCTCCTAGGGAATGAGCAGTTCTTC
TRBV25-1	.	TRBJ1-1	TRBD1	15	CASSEGRTGRPEAFF	TGTGCCAGCAGTGAAGGAAGGACAGGGCGGCCTGAAGCTTTCTTT
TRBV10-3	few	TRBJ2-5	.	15	CAISDGGALIHGQYF	TGTGCCATCAGTGACGGCGGAGCCCTTATCCACGGGCAGTACTTC
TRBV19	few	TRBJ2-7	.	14	CASSTAYTNYEQYF	TGTGCCAGTAGTACGGCCTACACTAACTACGAGCAGTACTTC
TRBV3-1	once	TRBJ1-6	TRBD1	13	CASSQDRQGRLHF	TGTGCCAGCAGCCAAGACCGACAGGGGAGGCTCCACTTT
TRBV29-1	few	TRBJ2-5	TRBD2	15	CSVAPMTSKQETQYF	TGCAGCGTCGCTCCTATGACTAGCAAACAAGAGACCCAGTACTTC
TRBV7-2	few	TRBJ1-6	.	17	CASSLVRQGLYNSPLHF	TGTGCCAGCAGCTTAGTTCGGCAGGGGCTTTATAATTCACCCCTCCACTTT
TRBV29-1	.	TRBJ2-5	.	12	CSVAPEPETQYF	TGCAGCGTCGCCCCAGAGCCAGAGACCCAGTACTTC
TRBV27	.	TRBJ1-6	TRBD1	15	CASRRGQGGNSPLHF	TGTGCCAGCAGACGGGGACAGGGGGGAAATTCACCCCTCCACTTT
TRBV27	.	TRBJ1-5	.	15	CASSFLAYSNQPQHF	TGTGCCAGCAGTTTCCTAGCTTACTCAAATCAGCCCCAGCATTTT
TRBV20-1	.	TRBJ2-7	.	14	CSARVKQSVHEQYF	TGCAGTGCTAGAGTGAAGCAATCGGTCCACGAGCAGTACTTC
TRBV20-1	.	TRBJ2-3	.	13	CSAVPAGADTQYF	TGCAGTGCTGTCCCGGCAGGGGCGGATACGCAGTATTTT
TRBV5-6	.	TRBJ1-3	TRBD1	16	CASSWGQRISGNTIYF	TGTGCCAGCAGCTGGGGACAGCGGATCTCTGGAAACACCATATATTTT
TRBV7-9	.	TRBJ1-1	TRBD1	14	CASSKQGGVPEAFF	TGTGCCAGCAGCAAACAGGGGGGAGTCCCTGAAGCTTTCTTT
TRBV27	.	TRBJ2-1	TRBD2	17	CASSLLARLAGSSEQFF	TGTGCCAGCAGTTTATTAGCCCGTCTAGCGGGAAGCAGTGAGCAGTTCTTC
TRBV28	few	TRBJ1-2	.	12	CASSYRAPGYTF	TGTGCCAGCAGTTATCGGGCTCCTGGCTACACCTTC
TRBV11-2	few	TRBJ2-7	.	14	CASSLDPSIDEQYF	TGTGCCAGCAGCTTAGATCCTAGCATCGACGAGCAGTACTTC
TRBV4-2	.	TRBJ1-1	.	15	CASSPRTDLNTEAFF	TGTGCCAGCAGCCCCCGGACAGATCTGAACACTGAAGCTTTCTTT
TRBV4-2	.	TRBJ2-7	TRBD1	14	CASGQGGRGYEQYF	TGTGCCAGCGGCCAAGGGGGCCGGGGCTACGAGCAGTACTTC
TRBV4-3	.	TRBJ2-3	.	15	CASSQDEGALDTQYF	TGCGCCAGCAGCCAAGATGAGGGAGCTTTGGATACGCAGTATTTT
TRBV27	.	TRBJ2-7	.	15	CASSLSPLGSAEQYF	TGTGCCAGCAGTTTGTCTCCCCTAGGAAGCGCCGAGCAGTACTTC
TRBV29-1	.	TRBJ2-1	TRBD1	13	CSGGTGGGNEQFF	TGCAGCGGGGGGACAGGGGGAGGCAATGAGCAGTTCTTC
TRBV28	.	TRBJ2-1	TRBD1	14	CASSIDRVQETQFF	TGTGCCAGCAGTATAGACAGGGTTCAAGAGACCCAGTTCTTC
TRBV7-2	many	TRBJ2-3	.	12	CASSPGSDTQYF	TGTGCCAGCAGTCCAGGCTCAGATACGCAGTATTTT
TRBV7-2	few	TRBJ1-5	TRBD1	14	CASSWDSLNQPQHF	TGTGCCAGCAGCTGGGACAGCCTCAATCAGCCCCAGCATTTT
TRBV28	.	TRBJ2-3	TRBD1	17	CASSHLTTGGTLNTQYF	TGTGCCAGCAGCCACCTTACGACAGGGGGCACATTAAATACGCAGTATTTT
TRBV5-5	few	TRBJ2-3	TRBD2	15	CASRQTSGTTDTQYF	TGTGCCAGCAGGCAGACTAGCGGAACTACAGATACGCAGTATTTT
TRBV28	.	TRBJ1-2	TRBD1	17	CASSLSGTARLNYGYTF	TGTGCCAGCAGTTTATCCGGGACAGCCAGACTTAACTATGGCTACACCTTC
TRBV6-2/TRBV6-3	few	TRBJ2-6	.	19	CASSYSIMGVGSGANVLTF	TGTGCCAGCAGTTACTCGATCATGGGGGTAGGGTCCGGGGCCAACGTCCTGACTTTC
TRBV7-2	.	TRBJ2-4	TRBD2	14	CASTSLAGGNWQYF	TGTGCCAGCACCTCTCTAGCGGGAGGGAATTGGCAGTACTTC
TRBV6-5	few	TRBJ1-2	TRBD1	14	CASRPGTGVAGYTF	TGTGCCAGCAGACCCGGGACAGGGGTTGCTGGCTACACCTTC
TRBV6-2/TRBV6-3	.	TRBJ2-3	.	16	CASSYHPRARTDTQYF	TGTGCCAGCAGTTACCATCCGCGAGCAAGGACAGATACGCAGTATTTT
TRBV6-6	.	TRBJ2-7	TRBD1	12	CASSGWDRMKYF	TGTGCCAGCAGTGGATGGGACAGGATGAAGTACTTC
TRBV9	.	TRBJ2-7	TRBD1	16	CASSVGQGAIGYEQYF	TGTGCCAGCAGCGTAGGACAGGGGGCGATAGGTTACGAGCAGTACTTC
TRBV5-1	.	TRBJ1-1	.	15	CASSVDGAMNTEAFF	TGCGCCAGCAGCGTAGACGGAGCCATGAACACTGAAGCTTTCTTT
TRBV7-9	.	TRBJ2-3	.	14	CASSLDYLTDTQYF	TGTGCCAGCAGCTTAGACTACCTCACAGATACGCAGTATTTT
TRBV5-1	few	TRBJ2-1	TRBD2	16	CASSLGGGRAYNEQFF	TGCGCCAGCAGCTTGGGGGGCGGGAGGGCCTACAATGAGCAGTTCTTC
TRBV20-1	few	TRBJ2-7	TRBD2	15	CSARGLLAGAYEQYF	TGCAGTGCTAGAGGTTTACTAGCGGGAGCGTACGAGCAGTACTTC
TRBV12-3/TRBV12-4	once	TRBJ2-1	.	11	CANSLSGDWFF	TGTGCCAACAGTTTATCGGGGGATTGGTTCTTC
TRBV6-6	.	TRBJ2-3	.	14	CASRDIASTDTQYF	TGTGCCAGCCGGGACATCGCTAGCACAGATACGCAGTATTTT
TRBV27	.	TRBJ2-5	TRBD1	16	CASSLRQGARGETQYF	TGTGCCAGCAGTTTGCGACAGGGGGCGCGAGGGGAGACCCAGTACTTC
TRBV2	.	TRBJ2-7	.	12	CATEAGLKEQYF	TGTGCCACCGAAGCAGGACTTAAAGAGCAGTACTTC
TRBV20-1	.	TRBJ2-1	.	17	CSARGILPGHSYNEQFF	TGCAGTGCTAGAGGGATCCTTCCGGGACATAGCTACAATGAGCAGTTCTTC
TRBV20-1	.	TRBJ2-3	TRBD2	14	CSVEGGRSTDTQYF	TGCAGTGTAGAGGGAGGGCGAAGCACAGATACGCAGTATTTT
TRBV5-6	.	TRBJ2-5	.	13	CASSSYRGREQYF	TGTGCCAGCAGCTCCTACAGGGGTCGGGAGCAGTACTTC
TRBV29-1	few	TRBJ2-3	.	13	CSVAQGSTDTQYF	TGCAGCGTTGCACAGGGTAGCACAGATACGCAGTATTTT
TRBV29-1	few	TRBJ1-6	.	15	CSVKTGQDPNSPLHF	TGCAGCGTTAAGACAGGCCAAGACCCTAATTCACCCCTCCACTTT
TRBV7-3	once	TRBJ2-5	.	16	CASSARDGGSPETQYF	TGTGCCAGCAGCGCTCGGGACGGGGGATCCCCAGAGACCCAGTACTTC
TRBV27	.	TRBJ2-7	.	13	CASSPTVYYEQYF	TGTGCCAGCAGTCCGACCGTCTACTACGAGCAGTACTTC
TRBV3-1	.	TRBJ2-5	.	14	CASSPPWVRETQYF	TGTGCCAGCAGCCCTCCTTGGGTCAGAGAGACCCAGTACTTC
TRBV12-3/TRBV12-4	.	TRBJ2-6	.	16	CASSSSGPSGANVLTF	TGTGCCAGCAGTTCCTCAGGGCCGTCTGGGGCCAACGTCCTGACTTTC
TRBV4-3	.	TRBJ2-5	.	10	CASSQEGQYF	TGCGCCAGCAGCCAAGAGGGCCAGTACTTC
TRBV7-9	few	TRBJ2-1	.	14	CASSFLDSYNEQFF	TGTGCCAGCAGCTTTTTGGACTCCTACAATGAGCAGTTCTTC
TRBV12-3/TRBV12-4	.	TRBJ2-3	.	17	CASSTPVAVLSTDTQYF	TGTGCCAGCAGTACCCCTGTCGCGGTTCTTAGCACAGATACGCAGTATTTT